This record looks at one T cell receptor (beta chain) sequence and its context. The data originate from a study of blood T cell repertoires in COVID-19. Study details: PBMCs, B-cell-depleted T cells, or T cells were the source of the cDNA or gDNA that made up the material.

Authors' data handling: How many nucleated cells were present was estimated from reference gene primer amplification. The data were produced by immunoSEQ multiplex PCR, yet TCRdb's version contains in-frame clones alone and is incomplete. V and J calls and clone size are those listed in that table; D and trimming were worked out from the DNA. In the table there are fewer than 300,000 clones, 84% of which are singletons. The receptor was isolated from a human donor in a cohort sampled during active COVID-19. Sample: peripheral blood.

CDR3 loop: CATSDWRGTEAFF. CDR3 DNA: TGTGCCACCTCGGATTGGCGGGGCACTGAAGCTTTCTTT. V usage is TRBV6-5 and J usage is TRBJ1-1; D uncertain. This CDR3 comprises 13 residues. Germline CDR1 MNHEY, CDR2 SVGAGI. The V end was cut by 10 bases, the J end by 4 bases, with 16 bases between.